The entry below describes one T cell receptor (beta chain). The antigen is not known. After skipping T cell sorting, the authors isolated total RNA from whole blood. This record belongs to a study of monozygotic twins with inflammatory bowel disease. This CDR3 is 15 amino acids long. Germline CDR1 reads SGDLS; CDR2 reads YYNGEE. Every TCR library consumed about 3.5 ug of total RNA. Addition of UMIs with a 6-nucleotide sample barcode was achieved by template switching. TCRdb re-called the 5' RACE reads; every CDR3 protein appears as one record, without DNA. This repertoire comprises just over 300,000 distinct CDR3 sequences; its ten largest clones make up roughly 5.8%. Notes on the study in general: Using the inverse Simpson index, IBD patients had lower TCRbeta diversity than healthy co-twins.

This clonotype was sampled from a human donor with ulcerative colitis or Crohn's disease, or a healthy co-twin of an affected twin (not recorded which). This chain links TRBV9 with TRBJ2-5; TCRdb's D gene call, TRBD1, goes unchecked for lack of DNA. The sample was blood. The CDR3 loop reads CASSAETGGLETQYF.